Each of the 2 T cell receptor beta chains below was sequenced from the same sample in a study of radiotherapy plus CTLA-4 blockade in lung cancer (dated by TCRdb to the late 2010s). Libraries were constructed by the immunoSEQ multiplex PCR assay. Entries here come from immuneACCESS through TCRdb and include only in-frame sequences with V and J called. Some clones fail to appear in such tables; in the studies checked, an unresolved V gene covers under half of the shortfall, and the cause of the remainder is unknown. The sample table holds tens of thousands of clones, of which more than 75% were seen once. The leading ten clones occupy approximately 16% of the sample. The sequenced sample was peripheral blood, obtained from a patient treated with radiotherapy plus ipilimumab. All receptors come from a human donor with non-small cell lung cancer that progressed on radiotherapy plus ipilimumab.

J is TRBJ2-6 and V is TRBV4-1; TRBD1 aligns across 8 bases. This CDR3 is built from 19 residues. Germline V gene data show CDR1 as MGHRA and CDR2 as YSYEKL. The V gene end was trimmed by 0 bases and the J gene end by 0 bases; junction bases not matched to a gene: 7. The DNA for the CDR3 is TGCGCCAGCAGCCAAGAACCGGACAGGGCGAGCTCTGGGGCCAACGTCCTGACTTTC. It specifies CASSQEPDRASSGANVLTF.

The chain employs TRBV5-4 and TRBJ1-2, with TRBD1 matching 7 bases. Germline CDR1 and CDR2: SGHNT and YYREEE (reference sequence). This CDR3 has 16 residues. Losses at the gene ends were 6 bases for V and 6 bases for J; bases not matched to a gene: 17. CDR3 sequence reads: CASTRDREGAGNGYTF. DNA of the CDR3: TGTGCCAGCACCCGAGATCGGGAGGGGGCGGGTAATGGCTACACCTTC. Looking up the rest from reference TRBV5-4 and TRBJ1-2 gives the full variable domain: ETGVTQSPTHLIKTRGQQVTLRCSSQSGHNTVSWYQQALGQGPQFIFQYYREEENGRGNFPPRFSGLQFPNYSSELNVNALELDDSALYLCASTRDREGAGNGYTFGSGTRLTVV.